Sequencing of this T cell receptor (beta chain) was carried out in a study of blood T cell repertoires in COVID-19. Study overall: Collection of acute and convalescent COVID-19 samples took place in the United States, Italy and Spain. Nucleic acid was either cDNA or gDNA, and it came from T cells, B-cell-depleted T cells, or PBMCs.

J gave up 4 bases and V 0 bases, and 15 bases lay outside the gene matches. CDR3 length: 19 residues. Germline V lookup: CDR1 LNHDA, CDR2 SQIVND (reference sequence). Original data processing: For nucleated cells, counts were estimated from reference gene primer amplification. The table came from immunoSEQ multiplex PCR; TCRdb's copy has only in-frame clones and leaves some out. For V, J and clone size, that table is used; D and trimming come from the DNA. The profile shows roughly 150,000 clones, 65% to 90% of them singletons. The V and J genes are TRBV19 and TRBJ1-1; 9 positions match TRBD1. Sequenced: peripheral blood. The TCR comes from a man aged 50-59 years with acute or convalescent COVID-19. The CDR3 DNA reads TGTGCCAGTAGTATAGACCCAACTTCCGGGACAGGGAGAGGCACTGAAGCTTTCTTT. The encoded protein is CASSIDPTSGTGRGTEAFF.